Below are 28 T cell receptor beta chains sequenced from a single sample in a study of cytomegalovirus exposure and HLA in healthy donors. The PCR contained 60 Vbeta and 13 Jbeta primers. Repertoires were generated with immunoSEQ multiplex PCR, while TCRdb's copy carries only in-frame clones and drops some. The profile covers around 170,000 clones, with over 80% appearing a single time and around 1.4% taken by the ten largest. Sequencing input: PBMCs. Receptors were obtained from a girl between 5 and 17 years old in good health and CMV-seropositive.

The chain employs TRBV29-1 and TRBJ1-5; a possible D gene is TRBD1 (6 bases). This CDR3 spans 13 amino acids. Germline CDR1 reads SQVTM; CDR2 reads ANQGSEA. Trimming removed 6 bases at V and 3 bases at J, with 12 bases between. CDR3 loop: CSVIGQSNQPQHF. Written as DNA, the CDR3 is TGCAGCGTCATCGGACAGTCCAATCAGCCCCAGCATTTT.

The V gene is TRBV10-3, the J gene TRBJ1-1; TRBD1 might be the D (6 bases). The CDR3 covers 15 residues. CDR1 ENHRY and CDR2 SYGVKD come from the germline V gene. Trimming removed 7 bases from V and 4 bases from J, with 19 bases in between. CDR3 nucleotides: TGTGCCATCAAGGGCAGCCAGGGGCGCGGCACTGAAGCTTTCTTT. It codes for CAIKGSQGRGTEAFF.

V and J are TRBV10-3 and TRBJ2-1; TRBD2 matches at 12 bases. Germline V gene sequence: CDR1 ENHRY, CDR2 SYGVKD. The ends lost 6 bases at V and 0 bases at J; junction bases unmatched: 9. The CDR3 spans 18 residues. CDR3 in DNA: TGTGCCATCAGAACCGGGACTAGCGGGCCCAGCTCCTACAATGAGCAGTTCTTC. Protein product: CAIRTGTSGPSSYNEQFF.

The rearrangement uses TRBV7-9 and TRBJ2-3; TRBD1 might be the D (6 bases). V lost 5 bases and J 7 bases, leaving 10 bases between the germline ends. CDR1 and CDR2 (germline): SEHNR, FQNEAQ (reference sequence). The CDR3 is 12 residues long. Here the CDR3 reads CASSVGAYTQYF. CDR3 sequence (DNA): TGTGCCAGCAGCGTGGGGGCCTATACGCAGTATTTT.

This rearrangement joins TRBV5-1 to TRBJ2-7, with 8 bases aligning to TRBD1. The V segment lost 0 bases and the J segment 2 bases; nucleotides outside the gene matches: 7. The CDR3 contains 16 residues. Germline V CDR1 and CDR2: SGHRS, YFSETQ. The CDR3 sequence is CASSLASGGLPYEQYF. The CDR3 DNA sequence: TGCGCCAGCAGCTTGGCGTCAGGGGGCTTACCCTACGAGCAGTACTTC. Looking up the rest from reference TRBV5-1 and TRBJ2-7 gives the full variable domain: KAGVTQTPRYLIKTRGQQVTLSCSPISGHRSVSWYQQTPGQGLQFLFEYFSETQRNKGNFPGRFSGRQFSNSRSEMNVSTLELGDSALYLCASSLASGGLPYEQYFGPGTRLTVT.

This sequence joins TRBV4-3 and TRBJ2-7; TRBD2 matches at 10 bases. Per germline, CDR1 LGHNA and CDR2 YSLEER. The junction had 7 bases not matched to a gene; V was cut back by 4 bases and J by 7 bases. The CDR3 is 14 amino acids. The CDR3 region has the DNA TGCGCCAGCAGCCGAATAGCGGGAGGAGGAGAGCAGTACTTC. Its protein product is CASSRIAGGGEQYF.

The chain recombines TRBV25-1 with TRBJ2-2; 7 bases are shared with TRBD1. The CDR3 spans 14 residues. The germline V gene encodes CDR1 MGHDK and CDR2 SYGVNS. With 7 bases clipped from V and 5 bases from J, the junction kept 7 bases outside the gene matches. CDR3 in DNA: TGTGCCAGCATGGCGACAGGGAGTACCGGGGAGCTGTTTTTT. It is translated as CASMATGSTGELFF.

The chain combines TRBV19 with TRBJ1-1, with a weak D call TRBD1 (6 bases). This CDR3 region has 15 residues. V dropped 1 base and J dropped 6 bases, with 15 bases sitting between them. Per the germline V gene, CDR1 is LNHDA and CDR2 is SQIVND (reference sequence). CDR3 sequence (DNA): TGTGCCAGTAGTATAGGGGACACCCGAGGGGCTGAAGCTTTCTTT. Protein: CASSIGDTRGAEAFF.

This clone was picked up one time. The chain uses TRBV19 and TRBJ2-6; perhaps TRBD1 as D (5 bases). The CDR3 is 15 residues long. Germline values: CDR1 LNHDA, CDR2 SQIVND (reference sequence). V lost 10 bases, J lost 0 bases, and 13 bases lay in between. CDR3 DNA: TGTGCCACCTCGAACAGGAGCTCTGGGGCCAACGTCCTGACTTTC. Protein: CATSNRSSGANVLTF.

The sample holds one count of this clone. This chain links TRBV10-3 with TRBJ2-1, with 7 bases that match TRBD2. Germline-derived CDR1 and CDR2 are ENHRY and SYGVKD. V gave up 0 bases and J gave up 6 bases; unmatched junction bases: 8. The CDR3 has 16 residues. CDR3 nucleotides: TGTGCCATCAGTGAGTCGGGGCGGGAGCGCGGCAATGAGCAGTTCTTC. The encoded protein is CAISESGRERGNEQFF.

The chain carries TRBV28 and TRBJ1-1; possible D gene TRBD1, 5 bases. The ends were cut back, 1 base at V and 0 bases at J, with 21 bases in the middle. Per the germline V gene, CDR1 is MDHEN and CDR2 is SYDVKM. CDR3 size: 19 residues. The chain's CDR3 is CASSLSLKLQEPMNTEAFF. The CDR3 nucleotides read TGTGCCAGCAGTTTATCCCTTAAATTACAGGAACCTATGAACACTGAAGCTTTCTTT.

The CDR3 nucleotides read TGCAGCGTTAATCCCAGGACTGAAGCTTTCTTT. This translates into CSVNPRTEAFF. The gene calls are TRBV29-1 and TRBJ1-1; D unresolved. Trimming took 5 bases from V and 5 from J, leaving 9 bases between them. Germline V CDR1 and CDR2: SQVTM, ANQGSEA. This CDR3 contains 11 residues.

The CDR3 sequence: CASSLWTSGVSTDTQYF. Here the CDR3 DNA reads TGTGCCAGCAGCTTATGGACTAGCGGGGTTAGCACAGATACGCAGTATTTT. The genes are TRBV13 and TRBJ2-3; the match to TRBD2 covers 12 bases. CDR3 length: 17 residues. With V trimmed by 2 bases and J by 0 bases, 3 bases remained unmatched. In germline, CDR1 is PRHDT, CDR2 FYEKMQ (reference sequence).

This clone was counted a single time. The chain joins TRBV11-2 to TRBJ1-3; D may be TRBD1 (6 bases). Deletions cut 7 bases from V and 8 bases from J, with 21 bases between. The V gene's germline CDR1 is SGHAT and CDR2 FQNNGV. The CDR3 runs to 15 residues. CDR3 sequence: CASTSRDTPRDTIYF. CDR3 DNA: TGTGCCAGCACCTCCAGGGACACACCGAGGGACACCATATATTTT.

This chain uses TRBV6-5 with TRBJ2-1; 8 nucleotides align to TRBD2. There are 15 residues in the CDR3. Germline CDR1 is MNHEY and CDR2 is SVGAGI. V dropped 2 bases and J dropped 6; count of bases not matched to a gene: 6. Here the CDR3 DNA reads TGTGCCAGCAGTTACCTCCGACTAGCGCTCAATGAGCAGTTCTTC. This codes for CASSYLRLALNEQFF.

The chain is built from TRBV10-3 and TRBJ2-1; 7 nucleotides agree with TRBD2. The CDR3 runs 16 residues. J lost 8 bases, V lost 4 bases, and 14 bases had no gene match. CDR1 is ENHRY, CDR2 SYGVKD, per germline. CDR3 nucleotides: TGTGCCATCAGTGCACTAGTTGCCGTGGGGGGGGATGAGCAGTTCTTC. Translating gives CAISALVAVGGDEQFF.

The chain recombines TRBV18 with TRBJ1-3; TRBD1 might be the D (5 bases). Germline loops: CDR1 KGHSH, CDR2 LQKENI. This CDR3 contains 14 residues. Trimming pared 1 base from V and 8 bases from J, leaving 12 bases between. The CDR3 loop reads CASSPRTGGDTIYF. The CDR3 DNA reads TGTGCCAGCTCACCACGTACGGGGGGTGACACCATATATTTT.

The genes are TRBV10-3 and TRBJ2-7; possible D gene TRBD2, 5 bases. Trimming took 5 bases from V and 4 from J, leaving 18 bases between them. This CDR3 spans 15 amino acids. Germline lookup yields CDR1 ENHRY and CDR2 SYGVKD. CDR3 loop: CAISRAEAVGYEQYF. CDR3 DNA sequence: TGTGCCATCAGTCGGGCGGAGGCGGTAGGTTACGAGCAGTACTTC.

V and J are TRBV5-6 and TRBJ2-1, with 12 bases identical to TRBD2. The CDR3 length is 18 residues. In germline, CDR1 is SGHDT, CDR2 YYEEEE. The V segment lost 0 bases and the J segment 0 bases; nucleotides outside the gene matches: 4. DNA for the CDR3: TGTGCCAGCAGCTTGGTGGCTAGCGGGAGGGCCTCCTACAATGAGCAGTTCTTC. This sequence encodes CASSLVASGRASYNEQFF. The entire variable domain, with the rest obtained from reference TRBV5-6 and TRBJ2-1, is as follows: DAGVTQSPTHLIKTRGQQVTLRCSPKSGHDTVSWYQQALGQGPQFIFQYYEEEERQRGNFPDRFSGHQFPNYSSELNVNALLLGDSALYLCASSLVASGRASYNEQFFGPGTRLTVL.

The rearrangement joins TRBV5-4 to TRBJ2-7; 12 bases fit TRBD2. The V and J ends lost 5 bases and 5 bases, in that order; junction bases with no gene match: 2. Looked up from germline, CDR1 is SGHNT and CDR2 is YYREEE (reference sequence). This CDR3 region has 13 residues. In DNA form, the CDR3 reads TGTGCCAGCAGGACTAGCGGGAGCCACGAGCAGTACTTC. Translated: CASRTSGSHEQYF. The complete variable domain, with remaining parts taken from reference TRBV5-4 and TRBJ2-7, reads ETGVTQSPTHLIKTRGQQVTLRCSSQSGHNTVSWYQQALGQGPQFIFQYYREEENGRGNFPPRFSGLQFPNYSSELNVNALELDDSALYLCASRTSGSHEQYFGPGTRLTVT.

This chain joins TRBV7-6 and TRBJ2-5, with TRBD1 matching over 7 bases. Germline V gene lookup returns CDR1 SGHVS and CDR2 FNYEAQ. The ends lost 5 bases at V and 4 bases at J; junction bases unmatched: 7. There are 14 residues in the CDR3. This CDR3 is CASSLNRGRETQYF. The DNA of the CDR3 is TGTGCCAGCAGCCTGAACAGGGGAAGAGAGACCCAGTACTTC.

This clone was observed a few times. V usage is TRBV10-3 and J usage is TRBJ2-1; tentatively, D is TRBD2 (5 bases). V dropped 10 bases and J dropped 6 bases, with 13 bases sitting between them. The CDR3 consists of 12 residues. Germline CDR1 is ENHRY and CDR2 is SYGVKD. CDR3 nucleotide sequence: TGTGCCAGCCGGACTCAGGCCAATGAGCAGTTCTTC. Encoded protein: CASRTQANEQFF.

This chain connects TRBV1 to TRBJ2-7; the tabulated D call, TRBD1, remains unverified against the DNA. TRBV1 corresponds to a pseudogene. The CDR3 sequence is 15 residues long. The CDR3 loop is CTSSGGWGHSYEQYF. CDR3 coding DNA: TGCACCAGCAGCGGAGGTTGGGGGCACTCCTACGAGCAGTACTTC.

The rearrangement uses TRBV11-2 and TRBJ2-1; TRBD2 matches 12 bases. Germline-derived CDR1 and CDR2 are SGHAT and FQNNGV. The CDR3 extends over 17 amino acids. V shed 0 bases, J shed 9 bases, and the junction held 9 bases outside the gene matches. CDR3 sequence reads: CASSLDLRLAGVSEQFF. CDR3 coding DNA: TGTGCCAGCAGCTTAGATCTCCGACTAGCGGGAGTTAGTGAGCAGTTCTTC.

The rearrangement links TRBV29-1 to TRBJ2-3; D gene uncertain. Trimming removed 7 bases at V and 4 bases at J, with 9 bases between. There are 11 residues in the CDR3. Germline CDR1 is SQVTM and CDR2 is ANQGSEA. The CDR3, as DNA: TGCAGCGCGCTAGTGGCAGATACGCAGTATTTT. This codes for CSALVADTQYF.

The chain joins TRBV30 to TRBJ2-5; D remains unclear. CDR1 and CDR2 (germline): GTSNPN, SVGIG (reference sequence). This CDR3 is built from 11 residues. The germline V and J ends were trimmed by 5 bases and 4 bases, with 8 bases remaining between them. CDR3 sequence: CAWGLTETQYF. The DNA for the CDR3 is TGTGCCTGGGGCCTTACAGAGACCCAGTACTTC.

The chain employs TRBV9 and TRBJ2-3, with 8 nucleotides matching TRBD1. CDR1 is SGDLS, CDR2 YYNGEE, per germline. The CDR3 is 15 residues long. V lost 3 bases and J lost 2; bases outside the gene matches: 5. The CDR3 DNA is TGTGCCAGCAGCGACAGGGGGTTGACCACAGATACGCAGTATTTT. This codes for CASSDRGLTTDTQYF.

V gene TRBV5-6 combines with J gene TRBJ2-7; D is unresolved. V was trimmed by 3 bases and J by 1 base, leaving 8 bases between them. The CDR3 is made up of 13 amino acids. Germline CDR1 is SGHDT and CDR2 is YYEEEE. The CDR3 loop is CASSSWQSYEQYF. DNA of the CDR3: TGTGCCAGCAGCTCCTGGCAGTCCTACGAGCAGTACTTC. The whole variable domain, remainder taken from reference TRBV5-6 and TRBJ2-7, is DAGVTQSPTHLIKTRGQQVTLRCSPKSGHDTVSWYQQALGQGPQFIFQYYEEEERQRGNFPDRFSGHQFPNYSSELNVNALLLGDSALYLCASSSWQSYEQYFGPGTRLTVT.